Below, 23 T cell receptor beta chains from the same sample are listed, as sequenced in a study of OX40 agonist ivuxolimab in advanced cancers. Data came from immunoSEQ multiplex PCR; TCRdb stores just in-frame clones and leaves some out. This table holds 50,000 to 70,000 clones, roughly 85% found once. Specimen: CD4+ or CD8+ T cells sorted from blood, collected in a trial of the OX40 agonist ivuxolimab. These receptors were obtained from an adult with an advanced solid tumor such as melanoma, head and neck, liver or kidney cancer.

The chain carries TRBV5-1 and TRBJ2-2; D is perhaps TRBD1 or TRBD2 (6 bases each). V lost 7 bases, J lost 3 bases, and 16 bases lay in between. CDR3 length: 15 residues. Per the germline V gene, CDR1 is SGHRS and CDR2 is YFSETQ. The CDR3 DNA reads as TGCGCCAGCGGGAGGACGGCAGGGGACACCGGGGAGCTGTTTTTT. It translates to CASGRTAGDTGELFF.

This chain joins TRBV5-4 and TRBJ2-7, with a weak D call TRBD1 (6 bases). Between the trimmed V and J ends, which lost 4 bases and 0 bases, there was a span of 8 bases. Germline CDR1 and CDR2: SGHNT and YYREEE (reference sequence). The length of the CDR3 is 13 residues. The CDR3 DNA reads TGTGCCAGCAGCCTACAGGGCTCCTACGAGCAGTACTTC. Protein product: CASSLQGSYEQYF.

The J gene is TRBJ2-2, the V gene TRBV5-8, with D possibly matching TRBD1 (6 bases). Deletions cut 1 base from V and 4 bases from J, with 11 bases between. CDR3 length equals 15 residues. Germline-derived CDR1 and CDR2 are SGHTS and YDEGEE. In DNA form, the CDR3 reads TGTGCCAGCAGCTTGAACAGGGTCGGCACCGGGGAGCTGTTTTTT. Encoded protein: CASSLNRVGTGELFF.

This rearrangement joins TRBV10-2 to TRBJ2-7; maybe TRBD1 (5 bases). The CDR3 totals 15 residues. With 0 bases removed from V and 3 bases from J, the gap between germline ends came to 12 bases. CDR1 and CDR2 (germline): WSHSY, SAAADI. CDR3 residues: CASSESRYRYYEQYF. The CDR3 DNA reads as TGCGCCAGCAGTGAGTCGAGGTACAGGTACTACGAGCAGTACTTC.

V usage is TRBV7-9 and J usage is TRBJ2-3, with a weak D call TRBD1 (7 bases). The CDR3 loop spans 16 amino acids. Germline CDR1 is SEHNR and CDR2 is FQNEAQ (reference sequence). Trimming took 1 base from V and 4 from J, leaving 15 bases between them. The CDR3 region has the DNA TGTGCCAGCAGCTTAGGCCCCAGGGGGGTGCCAGATACGCAGTATTTT. Translating gives CASSLGPRGVPDTQYF.

This sequence joins TRBV7-3 and TRBJ2-6; D is uncertain. The CDR3 has 17 amino acids. V dropped 5 bases and J dropped 0 bases, with 14 bases sitting between them. In germline, CDR1 is SGHTA, CDR2 FQGTGA. The CDR3 bases are TGTGCCAGCAGCCTGAAAGGACCGCGCTCTGGGGCCAACGTCCTGACTTTC. It encodes CASSLKGPRSGANVLTF. Looking up the rest from reference TRBV7-3 and TRBJ2-6 gives the full variable domain: GAGVSQTPSNKVTEKGKYVELRCDPISGHTALYWYRQSLGQGPEFLIYFQGTGAADDSGLPNDRFFAVRPEGSVSTLKIQRTERGDSAVYLCASSLKGPRSGANVLTFGAGSRLTVL.

The chain combines TRBV7-2 with TRBJ1-5; 8 nucleotides agree with TRBD1. The CDR3 consists of 14 residues. Trimming took 4 bases from V and 7 from J; bases not matched to a gene: 6. From germline, CDR1 is SGHTA and CDR2 FQGNSA. CDR3 region: CASSSDRGYQPQHF. The DNA of the CDR3 is TGTGCCAGCAGCTCCGACAGGGGATACCAGCCCCAGCATTTT.

The V gene is TRBV5-5, the J gene TRBJ1-4, with D possibly matching TRBD1 (5 bases). V was trimmed by 4 bases and J by 5 bases, leaving 9 bases between them. The V gene's germline CDR1 is SGHKS and CDR2 YYEKEE (reference sequence). This CDR3 has 13 amino acids. The CDR3 coding sequence is TGTGCCAGCAGCGGGACTCCGAATGAAAAACTGTTTTTT. This gives the protein CASSGTPNEKLFF.

This chain uses TRBV5-1 with TRBJ2-7; possibly TRBD2 for D (6 bases). The germline CDR1 and CDR2 sequences are SGHRS and YFSETQ. The CDR3 runs 15 residues. V dropped 0 bases and J dropped 2 bases, with 12 bases sitting between them. Here the CDR3 reads CASSLGRGRTYEQYF. The CDR3 DNA follows: TGCGCCAGCAGCTTGGGGCGGGGCCGTACCTACGAGCAGTACTTC.

This clone is a singleton in its sample. The gene calls are TRBV29-1 and TRBJ1-4; D is possibly TRBD1 (6 bases). CDR1 and CDR2 (germline): SQVTM, ANQGSEA. CDR3 size: 13 residues. Trimming removed 0 bases from V and 7 bases from J, with 9 bases in between. CDR3 nucleotides: TGCAGCGTTGAAGACAGGGGTGGTGAAAAACTGTTTTTT. It codes for CSVEDRGGEKLFF.

The chain uses TRBV25-1 and TRBJ1-4; 9 bases agree with TRBD1. Losses at the gene ends were 1 base for V and 8 bases for J; bases not matched to a gene: 5. Per the germline V gene, CDR1 is MGHDK and CDR2 is SYGVNS. The CDR3 extends over 15 amino acids. The CDR3 DNA follows: TGTGCCAGCAGTGAATTTAAGGGACAGGGAGAAAAACTGTTTTTT. This gives the protein CASSEFKGQGEKLFF.

V gene TRBV30 combines with J gene TRBJ1-3; perhaps TRBD1 as D (6 bases). CDR1 and CDR2 from the germline V gene are GTSNPN and SVGIG (reference sequence). V was cut by 5 bases and J by 11 bases, with 16 bases left in between. This CDR3 has 12 amino acids. The CDR3 loop reads CAWVNRAMAIYF. CDR3 coding DNA: TGTGCCTGGGTGAACAGGGCCATGGCCATATATTTT.

This sequence joins TRBV29-1 and TRBJ2-2; D assignment may be TRBD1 or TRBD2 (6 bases each). Deletions cut 4 bases from V and 7 bases from J, with 19 bases between. The CDR3 contains 15 residues. Germline V gives CDR1 SQVTM, CDR2 ANQGSEA. In nucleotides, the CDR3 is TGCAGCGTTGTATTTAGTGGGGGGCTGGGCGGGGAGCTGTTTTTT. This gives the protein CSVVFSGGLGGELFF.

The chain recombines TRBV29-1 with TRBJ2-1, with 7 bases fitting TRBD1. The CDR3 contains 13 residues. CDR1 and CDR2 (germline): SQVTM, ANQGSEA. The junction had 10 bases not matched to a gene; V was cut back by 7 bases and J by 7 bases. The CDR3 region is CSGGTATGNEQFF. The CDR3 region has the DNA TGCAGCGGGGGGACAGCCACAGGGAATGAGCAGTTCTTC.

The rearrangement uses TRBV2 and TRBJ2-7, with D tentatively TRBD1 or TRBD2 (6 bases each). Germline values: CDR1 SNHLY, CDR2 FYNNEI. The CDR3 runs 15 residues. The V end was cut by 5 bases, the J end by 0 bases, with 14 bases between. The CDR3 nucleotides read TGTGCCAGCAGTCGCTTAGCGGACAGCTCCTACGAGCAGTACTTC. It encodes CASSRLADSSYEQYF.

This sequence joins TRBV2 and TRBJ1-3, with D maybe TRBD1 (5 bases). Trimming shortened V by 3 bases and J by 0 bases, and 9 bases separated the two germline ends. The germline V gene has CDR1 SNHLY and CDR2 FYNNEI. This CDR3 is built from 15 residues. CDR3 sequence (DNA): TGTGCCAGCAGTGATGACAGCTTCTCTGGAAACACCATATATTTT. Encoded protein: CASSDDSFSGNTIYF.

V usage is TRBV1 and J usage is TRBJ2-4; the table's TRBD2 call for D was not verified on the DNA. TRBV1 is labeled a pseudogene. This CDR3 has 12 amino acids. The CDR3 DNA follows: TGCACCAGCAGCGTTACTAGCGCGGTTCAGTACTTC. Its protein is CTSSVTSAVQYF.

The J gene is TRBJ2-1, the V gene TRBV7-6; 11 nucleotides line up with TRBD2. V shed 1 base and J 6 bases; nucleotides not matched to a gene: 5. The CDR3 totals 16 residues. Per germline, CDR1 SGHVS and CDR2 FNYEAQ. The CDR3 region has the DNA TGTGCCAGCAGCTTAGAAGCTAGCGGGGGGACCAATGAGCAGTTCTTC. Translating gives CASSLEASGGTNEQFF.

This rearrangement joins TRBV5-1 to TRBJ2-7, with 9 bases aligning to TRBD2. The V gene's germline CDR1 is SGHRS and CDR2 YFSETQ. The junction had 9 bases not matched to a gene; V was cut back by 1 base and J by 1 base. The length of the CDR3 is 17 residues. Here the CDR3 DNA reads TGCGCCAGCAGCTTGAGGAGCGCTAGCGGGATTTCCTACGAGCAGTACTTC. Translating gives CASSLRSASGISYEQYF.

V usage is TRBV11-2 and J usage is TRBJ2-2; D possibly corresponds to TRBD2 (5 bases). Germline-derived CDR1 and CDR2 are SGHAT and FQNNGV. There are 15 residues in the CDR3. V gave up 1 base and J gave up 2 bases, with 8 bases separating them. The CDR3 loop reads CASSLGLPNTGELFF. As DNA, the CDR3 is TGTGCCAGCAGCTTAGGACTACCTAACACCGGGGAGCTGTTTTTT.

In DNA form, the CDR3 reads TGTGCCACCAGCAGAGGGGGGGGAGCAGGCTACGAGCAGTACTTC. Translating gives CATSRGGGAGYEQYF. V gene TRBV15 combines with J gene TRBJ2-7; 7 bases map to TRBD2. The germline V gene encodes CDR1 LNHNV and CDR2 YYDKDF (reference sequence). Trimming cost V 1 base and J 3 bases; bases outside gene matches: 6. The CDR3 extends over 15 amino acids.

The chain joins TRBV7-2 to TRBJ1-5; no clear D gene. Germline V CDR1 and CDR2: SGHTA, FQGNSA. The CDR3 runs to 12 residues. Trimming removed 6 bases at V and 5 bases at J, with 8 bases between. The CDR3 is CASSFTDQPQHF. CDR3 DNA sequence: TGTGCCAGCAGTTTTACAGATCAGCCCCAGCATTTT.

The chain employs TRBV5-6 and TRBJ1-6; D might be TRBD1 (6 bases). V was trimmed by 0 bases and J by 7 bases, leaving 14 bases between them. The CDR3 has 16 residues. Germline V gene sequence: CDR1 SGHDT, CDR2 YYEEEE. In DNA, the CDR3 is TGTGCCAGCAGCTTGGGTTCAGGGGCTGGGAATTCACCCCTCCACTTT. Translation: CASSLGSGAGNSPLHF.